These 24 T cell receptor beta chains were sequenced from one sample in a study of T cell responses to AZD1222 COVID-19 vaccine. Sequencing was performed with immunoSEQ multiplex PCR; in TCRdb, only in-frame clones are kept and a portion is missing. Of approximately 100,000 clones listed, approximately 89% are singletons. This sample comprised peripheral blood, obtained on day 0 of AZD1222 vaccination. Source of these receptors: an adult in good health.

The genes are TRBV21-1 and TRBJ1-1. TRBV21-1 is shown as a pseudogene. The CDR3 loop spans 14 amino acids. CDR3 loop: CASSPVGVCTEAFF. In nucleotides, the CDR3 is TGTGCCAGCAGCCCCGTCGGGGTGTGCACTGAAGCTTTCTTT.

CDR3 amino acids: CATSDQPGGTRTYEQYF. CDR3 sequence (DNA): TGTGCCACCAGTGACCAGCCGGGCGGGACACGTACCTACGAGCAGTACTTC. The gene calls are TRBV24-1 and TRBJ2-7; D is perhaps TRBD1 or TRBD2 (6 bases each). The CDR3 has 17 residues. Germline V gives CDR1 KGHDR, CDR2 SFDVKD. Trimming took off 4 bases at V and 2 bases at J, with 20 bases between the two ends.

A note on this clone: Within the sample, other DNA sequences also encode this same CDR3. This sequence joins TRBV18 and TRBJ1-5; no definite D call. Germline V gene sequence: CDR1 KGHSH, CDR2 LQKENI. This CDR3 has 13 amino acids. Between the trimmed V and J ends, which lost 1 base and 5 bases, there was a span of 6 bases. In DNA, the CDR3 is TGTGCCAGCTCACCACTTAGGGATCAGCCCCAGCATTTT. This encodes CASSPLRDQPQHF.

CDR3 coding DNA: TGTGCCAGCAGTTACTCAAGGCCCACTAGCGACCTAAACATTCAGTACTTC. This codes for CASSYSRPTSDLNIQYF. This chain links TRBV6-2 or TRBV6-3 with TRBJ2-4, with 7 positions matching TRBD2. CDR3 size: 17 residues. Germline CDR1 reads MNHEY; CDR2 reads SVGEGT. J gave up 6 bases and V 0 bases, and 11 bases lay outside the gene matches.

The rearrangement links TRBV20-1 to TRBJ2-1, with D possibly being TRBD2 (5 bases). The CDR3 totals 11 residues. The V gene's germline CDR1 is DFQATT and CDR2 SNEGSKA (reference sequence). V dropped 5 bases and J dropped 10 bases, with 12 bases sitting between them. CDR3 residues: CSAPEIAEQFF. The CDR3 region has the DNA TGCAGTGCTCCCGAGATAGCGGAGCAGTTCTTC.

The J gene is TRBJ1-6, the V gene TRBV19, with 11 positions matching TRBD1. The CDR3 extends over 15 amino acids. The trim removed 4 bases at V and 10 bases at J, leaving 6 bases unmatched. Germline V gene data show CDR1 as LNHDA and CDR2 as SQIVND (reference sequence). The DNA of the CDR3 is TGTGCCAGTAGTAGGACAGGGGGCGCGGGGTCACCCCTCCACTTT. Amino acid sequence: CASSRTGGAGSPLHF.

This chain joins TRBV9 and TRBJ2-1; D gene uncertain. V lost 4 bases to trimming and J lost 6 bases, with 11 bases between them. The CDR3 consists of 13 residues. CDR1 SGDLS and CDR2 YYNGEE come from the germline V gene. CDR3 protein: CASSPLSGNEQFF. In nucleotides, the CDR3 is TGTGCCAGCAGCCCCCTCTCGGGCAATGAGCAGTTCTTC.

The CDR3 here is CASSVAGSGTDTQYF. CDR3 nucleotides: TGTGCCAGCAGCGTAGCGGGATCGGGCACAGATACGCAGTATTTT. The genes are TRBV9 and TRBJ2-3, with D possibly being TRBD2 (5 bases). The V end lost 0 bases, the J end lost 1 base, and 9 bases lay between the germline ends. The CDR3 covers 15 residues. Germline assignment: CDR1 SGDLS and CDR2 YYNGEE.

The CDR3 nucleotides read TGCGCCAGCAGTGAATGGGCTAGCGGGAGGTTTGAGCAGTTCTTC. Its protein product is CASSEWASGRFEQFF. The chain is built from TRBV10-1 and TRBJ2-1; TRBD2 matches 11 bases. The CDR3 runs to 15 residues. In germline, CDR1 is WNHNN, CDR2 SYGVQD (reference sequence). V shed 3 bases and J 9 bases; nucleotides not matched to a gene: 7.

The chain uses TRBV27 and TRBJ2-7, with D possibly being TRBD1 (6 bases). V lost 2 bases and J 0 bases, leaving 14 bases between the germline ends. This CDR3 spans 16 amino acids. Germline V gene sequence: CDR1 MNHEY, CDR2 SMNVEV (reference sequence). The CDR3 nucleotides are TGTGCCAGCAGTTTAGAGGTCGGCAGGGGCTCCTACGAGCAGTACTTC. It yields the protein CASSLEVGRGSYEQYF.

V gene TRBV3-1 (or the pseudogene TRBV3-2) combines with J gene TRBJ2-1; 10 positions match TRBD2. The CDR3 extends over 13 amino acids. From germline, CDR1 is LGHDT and CDR2 YNNKEL (reference sequence). With V trimmed by 5 bases and J by 9 bases, 4 bases remained unmatched. The CDR3 region is CASSYGLAVEQFF. The CDR3 coding sequence is TGTGCCAGCAGCTACGGACTAGCGGTTGAGCAGTTCTTC.

The V gene is TRBV6-5, the J gene TRBJ1-6; D remains ambiguous. Germline values: CDR1 MNHEY, CDR2 SVGAGI. This CDR3 spans 13 amino acids. The germline V and J ends were trimmed by 2 bases and 7 bases, with 6 bases remaining between them. In DNA, the CDR3 is TGTGCCAGCAGTTACACGGAAAATTCACCCCTCCACTTT. Encoded protein: CASSYTENSPLHF.

The chain employs TRBV7-9 and TRBJ1-1; the match to TRBD1 covers 8 bases. The CDR3 contains 17 residues. The J segment lost 4 bases and the V segment lost 4 bases, leaving 14 bases of the junction unmatched. Germline CDR1 and CDR2: SEHNR and FQNEAQ (reference sequence). This CDR3 is CASSSQPGQGMGTEAFF. DNA of the CDR3: TGTGCCAGCAGCTCGCAACCAGGACAGGGCATGGGCACTGAAGCTTTCTTT.

The V call is TRBV28, the J call TRBJ1-2; possibly TRBD1 for D (5 bases). CDR1 MDHEN and CDR2 SYDVKM come from the germline V gene. The CDR3 is made up of 16 amino acids. Trimming stripped 5 bases from V and 0 bases from J, with 16 bases between. CDR3 coding DNA: TGTGCCAGCAGTCCCCCAGGGACCTTTTCTAACTATGGCTACACCTTC. Its translation: CASSPPGTFSNYGYTF.

This chain uses TRBV30 with TRBJ2-5; D is ambiguous. V lost 0 bases, J lost 7 bases, and 12 bases lay in between. The germline V gene encodes CDR1 GTSNPN and CDR2 SVGIG (reference sequence). CDR3 length: 13 residues. CDR3 coding DNA: TGTGCCTGGAGTGTACTGGAGCTCGCGACCCAGTACTTC. It codes for CAWSVLELATQYF.

This clone appeared a single time. The chain combines TRBV6-4 with TRBJ1-1; D ambiguous. V was shortened by 0 bases and J by 6 bases, with 8 bases between the two germline ends. The CDR3 totals 13 residues. In germline, CDR1 is MRHNA, CDR2 SNTAGT. CDR3: CASSDSARSEAFF. CDR3 nucleotides: TGTGCCAGCAGTGACTCAGCCCGGTCTGAAGCTTTCTTT.

The V and J genes are TRBV18 and TRBJ2-1, with 10 bases lining up with TRBD2. This CDR3 is 16 amino acids long. The ends lost 3 bases at V and 9 bases at J; junction bases unmatched: 11. CDR1 is KGHSH and CDR2 is LQKENI in the germline V gene. The CDR3 reads CASSPVGLAGVGEQFF. The CDR3 DNA sequence: TGTGCCAGCTCACCTGTGGGGCTAGCGGGAGTTGGTGAGCAGTTCTTC.

This chain links TRBV7-2 with TRBJ1-1, with 9 bases lining up with TRBD1. CDR3 size: 18 residues. V lost 5 bases and J lost 2; bases outside the gene matches: 15. In germline, CDR1 is SGHTA, CDR2 FQGNSA. The CDR3 region is CASSPLGKTGGYNTEAFF. In DNA, the CDR3 is TGTGCCAGCAGCCCCCTGGGGAAGACAGGGGGGTATAACACTGAAGCTTTCTTT.

The gene calls are TRBV7-9 and TRBJ1-1, with D uncertain. Looked up from germline, CDR1 is SEHNR and CDR2 is FQNEAQ (reference sequence). The V gene lost 4 bases and the J gene lost 1 base, with 7 bases spanning the gap. This CDR3 region has 13 residues. CDR3 sequence reads: CASSSQQNTEAFF. The CDR3 DNA is TGTGCCAGCAGCTCACAACAGAACACTGAAGCTTTCTTT. Using reference TRBV7-9 and TRBJ1-1 for the parts outside the CDR3, the full variable domain is DTGVSQNPRHKITKRGQNVTFRCDPISEHNRLYWYRQTLGQGPEFLTYFQNEAQLEKSRLLSDRFSAERPKGSFSTLEIQRTEQGDSAMYLCASSSQQNTEAFFGQGTRLTVV.

DNA for the CDR3: TGTGCCGCTAGGGCTAGCGGGGGGAGCACAGATACGCAGTATTTT. Translating gives CAARASGGSTDTQYF. The V and J genes are TRBV5-4 and TRBJ2-3, with 11 positions matching TRBD2. V lost 10 bases and J lost 0; bases outside the gene matches: 7. Germline V gene sequence: CDR1 SGHNT, CDR2 YYREEE (reference sequence). The CDR3 runs to 15 residues.

The chain joins TRBV5-8 to TRBJ1-3; perhaps TRBD1 as D (6 bases). Trimming shortened V by 3 bases and J by 7 bases, and 11 bases separated the two germline ends. Per the germline V gene, CDR1 is SGHTS and CDR2 is YDEGEE. This CDR3 comprises 13 residues. CDR3 sequence reads: CASSSGTKNTIYF. The CDR3 DNA sequence: TGTGCCAGCAGCTCCGGGACAAAGAACACCATATATTTT.

This rearrangement joins TRBV4-1 to TRBJ2-7; D unresolved. The CDR3 loop spans 14 amino acids. Germline V gives CDR1 MGHRA, CDR2 YSYEKL. V was pared by 4 bases and J by 0 bases, with 10 bases between. CDR3 residues: CASSRGSLSYEQYF. CDR3 sequence (DNA): TGCGCCAGCAGCCGAGGCTCCCTCTCCTACGAGCAGTACTTC.

The chain employs TRBV7-8 and TRBJ1-1, with D maybe TRBD1 (5 bases). Germline CDR1 reads SGHVS; CDR2 reads FQNEAQ. V lost 6 bases and J 5 bases, leaving 13 bases between the germline ends. The CDR3 is made up of 13 amino acids. The CDR3 sequence: CASSLQGFTEAFF. The CDR3 nucleotides read TGTGCCAGCAGTTTGCAGGGATTTACTGAAGCTTTCTTT.

In this sample, this clone turned up once. The V gene is TRBV6-5, the J gene TRBJ1-1; the match to TRBD1 covers 12 bases. Per the germline V gene, CDR1 is MNHEY and CDR2 is SVGAGI. With 0 bases clipped from V and 8 bases from J, the junction kept 7 bases outside the gene matches. The CDR3 is made up of 16 amino acids. The chain's CDR3 is CASSYSIGTGGGEAFF. Here the CDR3 DNA reads TGTGCCAGCAGTTACTCGATAGGGACAGGGGGCGGGGAAGCTTTCTTT.